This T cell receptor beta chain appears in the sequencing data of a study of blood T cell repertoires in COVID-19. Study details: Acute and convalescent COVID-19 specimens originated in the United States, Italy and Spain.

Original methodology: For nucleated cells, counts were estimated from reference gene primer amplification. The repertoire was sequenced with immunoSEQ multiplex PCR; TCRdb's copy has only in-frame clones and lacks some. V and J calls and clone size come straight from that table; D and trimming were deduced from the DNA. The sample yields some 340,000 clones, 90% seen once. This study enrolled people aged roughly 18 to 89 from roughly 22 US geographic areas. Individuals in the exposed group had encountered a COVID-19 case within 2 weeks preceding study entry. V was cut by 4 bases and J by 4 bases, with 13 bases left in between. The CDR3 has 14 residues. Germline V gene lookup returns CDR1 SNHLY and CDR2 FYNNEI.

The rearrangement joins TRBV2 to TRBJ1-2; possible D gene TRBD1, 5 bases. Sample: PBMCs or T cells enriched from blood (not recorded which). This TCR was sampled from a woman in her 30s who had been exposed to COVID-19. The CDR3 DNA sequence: TGTGCCAGCAGTGTGGTTTCCAGGGCCTATGGCTACACCTTC. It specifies CASSVVSRAYGYTF.